This T cell receptor beta chain was found in a study of long-term antiretroviral therapy in people with HIV (dated by TCRdb to between 2021 and 2022). Concerning the study at large: The earliest samples were collected approximately a decade before the 2015 WHO recommendation for immediate ART, a period when ART was typically delayed until CD4 counts fell. The cohort contributed roughly 190 cryopreserved PBMC samples from around 33 adults with confirmed HIV infection, collected serially over a mean of about six years (range 1-12). Test extractions of a monoclonal T-cell line alongside a few dozen polyclonal samples showed no cross-contamination during QIAcube processing. Of the roughly 30 participants with HIV, some 12 were female. Whether ART initiation and durable HIV suppression were associated with changes in peripheral blood TRB repertoire composition and diversity was tested in a retrospective serial study.

The cysteine opens and the phenylalanine closes a CDR3 of 18 amino acids. CDR3 DNA only is kept here, 54 bases in frame from base 1. V trim: 5 bases; J trim: 3 bases; unmatched bases: 18. The germline V gene sets CDR1 to SGHTA and CDR2 to FQGTGA. Broad study findings and their caveats: Starting ART was linked to a significant rise in TRB diversity, yet even after long-term ART the diversity remained significantly lower than in transplant donor controls. The repertoire was dominated across all time points by expanded TRB clones identified before ART initiation, although this dominance was seen to fluctuate and to decrease in many PLHIV after ART. Inferences about post-ART repertoire changes are limited because no data were available on ART adherence, viral resistance or therapy changes. CDR3 length ranges in HIV repertoires were narrower than in controls, and network structure suggested an antigen-experienced repertoire with only a slight naive shift after ART. Limited PBMC availability meant only the TCR beta chain was sequenced, without alpha chain pairing. Unsorted PBMC were profiled instead of sorted CD4+ and CD8+ T cells because pre-ART samples had limited cell numbers. The samples span the years 2004 to 2017, and the ART regimens used may be less effective than current regimens.

Sequencing of the TRB variable region was done with the immunoSEQ hsTCRB v3.0 assay at survey level resolution. A depth of roughly 35,000-55,000 T-cell genomes per sample was targeted for TRB sequencing. TRB libraries were pooled and sequenced on an Illumina MiSeq using a v3 150-cycle kit. For the original study's pipeline: Analysis of repertoires was carried out in R inside a reproducible Nextflow workflow spanning QC, data transformation and analysis. Custom analyses were implemented in LymphoSeq2, an R package for AIRR-Seq data exploration. A handful of samples that yielded fewer than 5000 total TRB sequences were excluded, so that around 190 HIV repertoires were analyzed. Among the approximately 180 HIV repertoires that were kept, roughly 58 were collected before ART initiation and over 120 were collected after ART initiation. Each repertoire was downsampled to 5000 TRB nucleotide sequences, and summary statistics were averaged across 100 downsampling iterations. The analysis kept only TRB sequences whose CDR3 regions were at least seven amino acids long. Two measures captured diversity: a Shannon entropy-derived clonality score and the Gini coefficient. In the repertoire networks, any two of the top 5000 CDR3 amino acid sequences were linked whenever the two sequences differed by an edit distance of one. For TRB CDR3 amino acid sequences, GLIPH2 was used to predict antigen specificity groups and MHC restriction. To flag known associations with CMV, EBV, HIV or tissue antigens, CDR3 amino acid sequences were compared against VDJdb and McPAS-TCR. Pre-ART, post-ART and control groups were compared with Wilcoxon signed-rank tests and Holm-Bonferroni correction. TCRdb limited this immuneACCESS table to in-frame rearrangements with V and J called. A share of clones is missing; checked studies link under half to unresolved V genes, and the rest is unexplained. V, J and clone size derive from that table, while D and trimming were established from the DNA sequence. Recorded for this sample are more than 20,000 clones; about 80% of them occurred a single time. Together, the top ten hold 18% of the sample.

This clone has more than one count but fewer than ten. This receptor's antigen is unknown. No base quality information exists; no much larger clone differs at one position. To be included, a participant needed at least one PBMC sample from before ART initiation plus at least two post-ART samples. Treatment was received in the United States of America by all participants with HIV. Before DNA extraction, cryopreserved samples of 1-10 million PBMC were thawed and washed. At the time of the earliest PBMC sample, participants with HIV were aged between roughly 20 and 60 years. Per participant, PBMC samples came from 1-4 timepoints prior to ART initiation and 2-8 timepoints following ART initiation, for a median of 7 samples. Serial HIV viral load, CD4+ T-cell count, ART history and demographic data were obtained for every participant. Using a Qiagen kit on a QIAcube, genomic DNA was extracted from unsorted PBMC, with samples processed in batches of 12.

The source is a man aged 35 to 55 with HIV. The starting material was unsorted PBMCs, obtained 0.5 years before starting antiretroviral therapy. The chain is made from TRBV7-3 and TRBJ1-2; TRBD1 lines up with 7 middle nucleotides. The encoded CDR3 is CASSQMGRGRRRYYGYTF. The DNA is TGTGCCAGCAGCCAAATGGGGAGGGGGCGAAGACGGTACTATGGCTACACCTTC.